These 30 T cell receptor beta chains came from one sample sequenced in a study of beta chain features in type 1 diabetes (dated by TCRdb to 2017 to 2018). Their antigens remain unidentified. The research as a whole found: Type 1 diabetes patients showed a moderate but significant shortening of TCRB CDR3 length in all four CD4+ subsets.

The protocol used for the library was the immunoSEQ multiplex PCR assay. All of the isolated RNA was reverse transcribed with the High Capacity cDNA Reverse Transcription Kit, so expressed TCRB transcripts were sequenced. The table was pulled from immuneACCESS by TCRdb, which kept in-frame rearrangements only. Such tables lose some clones; where checked, under half of the loss comes from unresolved V genes, and the rest has no known cause. For this sample there are more than 120,000 clones; about 13% appear just once. The ten largest clonotypes hold roughly 1.4% of the sample. Sequences were obtained from central memory CD4+ T cells from blood. The receptors were gathered from a man aged 18 to 35 with type 1 diabetes.

The chain couples TRBV30 to TRBJ2-3; D unresolved. CDR3 length: 13 amino acids. With 5 bases removed from V and 0 bases from J, the gap between germline ends came to 9 bases. Germline V gene lookup returns CDR1 GTSNPN and CDR2 SVGIG (reference sequence). In nucleotides, the CDR3 is TGTGCCTGGGGGCGAGGAAGCACAGATACGCAGTATTTT. This translates into CAWGRGSTDTQYF.

A few counts support this clone. The chain recombines TRBV20-1 with TRBJ2-4; unclear D gene. Per germline, CDR1 DFQATT and CDR2 SNEGSKA (reference sequence). Trimming cost V 7 bases and J 11 bases, with 15 bases left between them. This CDR3 comprises 11 residues. The CDR3 bases are TGCAGTGTAACTCTAAGAGATGTTCAGTACTTC. Translating gives CSVTLRDVQYF.

The chain uses TRBV5-1 and TRBJ2-1, with D perhaps given as TRBD1 or TRBD2 (5 bases each). The V gene's germline CDR1 is SGHRS and CDR2 YFSETQ. The CDR3 has 16 amino acids. Trimming removed 4 bases at V and 8 bases at J, with 22 bases between. CDR3 residues: CASSASGTARRDEQFF. Here the CDR3 DNA reads TGCGCCAGCAGCGCGTCCGGGACGGCCAGAAGGGATGAGCAGTTCTTC.

This clone was detected many times. The V call is TRBV10-3, the J call TRBJ2-5, with D tentatively TRBD2 (6 bases). V was cut by 2 bases and J by 2 bases, with 6 bases left in between. This CDR3 has 13 residues. Germline V lookup: CDR1 ENHRY, CDR2 SYGVKD. The CDR3 sequence is CAISERGQETQYF. The DNA of the CDR3 is TGTGCCATCAGTGAGCGGGGGCAAGAGACCCAGTACTTC.

This clone was found a few times. V usage is TRBV15 and J usage is TRBJ2-3, with 12 nucleotides matching TRBD2. The CDR3 covers 19 residues. The germline V gene encodes CDR1 LNHNV and CDR2 YYDKDF (reference sequence). Trimming removed 0 bases from V and 0 bases from J; junction bases left unmatched: 7. The CDR3 DNA follows: TGTGCCACCAGCAGAGAGCGACTAGCGGGGGCAATAAGCACAGATACGCAGTATTTT. As protein: CATSRERLAGAISTDTQYF.

This clone was counted a few times. The V and J genes are TRBV5-1 and TRBJ1-1; possibly TRBD1 for D (5 bases). CDR3 size: 12 residues. Germline CDR1 SGHRS, CDR2 YFSETQ. The V gene lost 4 bases and the J gene lost 3 bases, with 7 bases spanning the gap. As DNA, the CDR3 is TGCGCCAGCAGCATAGGGGACACTGAAGCTTTCTTT. Amino acid sequence: CASSIGDTEAFF. Full variable domain (missing parts from reference TRBV5-1 and TRBJ1-1): KAGVTQTPRYLIKTRGQQVTLSCSPISGHRSVSWYQQTPGQGLQFLFEYFSETQRNKGNFPGRFSGRQFSNSRSEMNVSTLELGDSALYLCASSIGDTEAFFGQGTRLTVV.

This clone was observed a handful of times. The chain carries TRBV10-3 and TRBJ2-5; 7 bases agree with TRBD1. Germline trimming cut 6 bases from V and 4 bases from J; bases unmatched to any gene: 5. The CDR3 sequence is 13 residues long. Looked up from germline, CDR1 is ENHRY and CDR2 is SYGVKD. The CDR3 sequence is CAIRQGQRETQYF. CDR3 coding DNA: TGTGCCATCAGACAGGGACAGCGAGAGACCCAGTACTTC.

The CDR3 region is CASSARDRGGTEAFF. CDR3 nucleotides: TGTGCCAGTAGTGCCCGGGACAGGGGAGGCACTGAAGCTTTCTTT. The chain couples TRBV19 to TRBJ1-1, with TRBD1 matching 10 bases. From germline, CDR1 is LNHDA and CDR2 SQIVND (reference sequence). The V segment lost 5 bases and the J segment 4 bases; nucleotides outside the gene matches: 7. CDR3 length equals 15 residues.

This rearrangement joins TRBV27 to TRBJ2-4; D remains unclear. Between the trimmed V and J ends, which lost 5 bases and 0 bases, there was a span of 8 bases. From germline, CDR1 is MNHEY and CDR2 SMNVEV (reference sequence). The CDR3 covers 14 residues. Here the CDR3 reads CASSPLLAKNIQYF. In DNA form, the CDR3 reads TGTGCCAGCAGTCCCCTGCTAGCCAAAAACATTCAGTACTTC.

This clone occurred a few times. The rearrangement uses TRBV28 and TRBJ2-1; 10 positions agree with TRBD1. This CDR3 is 15 amino acids long. After removal of 5 bases from V and 4 bases from J, the junction contained 5 bases not matched to a gene. CDR1 and CDR2 from the germline V gene are MDHEN and SYDVKM. The CDR3 nucleotides read TGTGCCAGCAGTCCCCCGGGACAGGGGTACAATGAGCAGTTCTTC. This translates into CASSPPGQGYNEQFF.

This clone came up a few times. V usage is TRBV6-6 and J usage is TRBJ2-7, with D possibly TRBD2 on 6 matching bases. V gave up 2 bases and J gave up 4 bases, with 12 bases separating them. Looked up from germline, CDR1 is MNHNY and CDR2 is SVGAGI (reference sequence). The CDR3 length is 14 residues. The CDR3 is CASSYGGSDYEQYF. As DNA, the CDR3 is TGTGCCAGCAGTTACGGGGGGTCTGATTACGAGCAGTACTTC.

The chain couples TRBV27 to TRBJ2-7; 10 bases are shared with TRBD1. Germline V CDR1 and CDR2: MNHEY, SMNVEV (reference sequence). V was clipped by 5 bases and J by 4 bases; unmatched bases: 5. CDR3 size: 14 residues. The CDR3 DNA sequence: TGTGCCAGCAGTCGACAGGGGGCGGGGTACGAGCAGTACTTC. This codes for CASSRQGAGYEQYF.

This chain connects TRBV19 to TRBJ2-3; D is unresolved. The CDR3 consists of 13 residues. Germline V lookup: CDR1 LNHDA, CDR2 SQIVND (reference sequence). V was shortened by 3 bases and J by 0 bases, with 4 bases between the two germline ends. Written as DNA, the CDR3 is TGTGCCAGTAGTATGTACAGCACAGATACGCAGTATTTT. It is translated as CASSMYSTDTQYF.

This clone came up a few times. The chain is built from TRBV18 and TRBJ2-7, with D possibly matching TRBD1 (5 bases). CDR3 length equals 13 residues. CDR1 KGHSH and CDR2 LQKENI come from the germline V gene. V lost 4 bases and J 6 bases, leaving 13 bases between the germline ends. The CDR3: CASSRTAGLEQYF. Written as DNA, the CDR3 is TGTGCCAGCTCACGGACCGCAGGGCTCGAGCAGTACTTC.

This clone was recorded a few times. The gene calls are TRBV4-2 and TRBJ2-3, with 16 bases fitting TRBD2. The CDR3 extends over 19 amino acids. Germline loops: CDR1 LGHNA, CDR2 YNFKEQ. The V and J ends lost 4 bases and 5 bases, in that order; junction bases with no gene match: 12. CDR3 loop: CASSPRPGTSGGAKDTQYF. CDR3 coding DNA: TGTGCCAGCAGCCCCCGTCCCGGGACTAGCGGGGGGGCCAAAGATACGCAGTATTTT.

The chain couples TRBV13 to TRBJ2-7, with TRBD1 as a possible D gene (6 bases). Trimming shortened V by 4 bases and J by 3 bases, and 13 bases separated the two germline ends. This CDR3 contains 14 residues. Per germline, CDR1 PRHDT and CDR2 FYEKMQ (reference sequence). The CDR3 sequence: CASSSQGVVYEQYF. CDR3 bases: TGTGCCAGCAGCTCACAGGGAGTAGTCTACGAGCAGTACTTC.

This clone was detected only a few times. The chain has TRBV18 and TRBJ1-4; no clear D gene. V was shortened by 3 bases and J by 4 bases, with 9 bases between the two germline ends. Germline V lookup: CDR1 KGHSH, CDR2 LQKENI. The CDR3 has 14 residues. CDR3 amino acids: CASSPRADNEKLFF. The CDR3 DNA follows: TGTGCCAGCTCACCTCGGGCGGATAATGAAAAACTGTTTTTT.

This clone was seen a handful of times. The chain combines TRBV10-2 with TRBJ1-1, with 7 positions matching TRBD1. This CDR3 region has 15 residues. With 7 bases clipped from V and 4 bases from J, the junction kept 12 bases outside the gene matches. Germline CDR1 reads WSHSY; CDR2 reads SAAADI. This CDR3 is CASKTGLDTATEAFF. DNA for the CDR3: TGCGCCAGCAAGACAGGGTTAGATACGGCCACTGAAGCTTTCTTT.

The rearrangement links TRBV7-9 to TRBJ1-4; D uncertain. Germline lookup yields CDR1 SEHNR and CDR2 FQNEAQ (reference sequence). V shed 4 bases and J shed 0 bases, with 18 bases lying between them. The CDR3 has 18 residues. CDR3 region: CASSSIKGFAATNEKLFF. The DNA for the CDR3 is TGTGCCAGCAGCTCGATTAAGGGTTTTGCGGCAACTAATGAAAAACTGTTTTTT. The complete variable domain, with remaining parts taken from reference TRBV7-9 and TRBJ1-4, reads DTGVSQNPRHKITKRGQNVTFRCDPISEHNRLYWYRQTLGQGPEFLTYFQNEAQLEKSRLLSDRFSAERPKGSFSTLEIQRTEQGDSAMYLCASSSIKGFAATNEKLFFGSGTQLSVL.

This clone was seen more than once but under ten times. The CDR3, as DNA: TGTGCCAGCAGCCCCCGGGACATCGAGGCCAAGGCTTTCTTT. This translates into CASSPRDIEAKAFF. The V gene is TRBV11-3, the J gene TRBJ1-1; perhaps TRBD1 as D (6 bases). Germline V gives CDR1 SGHNT, CDR2 YENEEA. The CDR3 has 14 amino acids. V was trimmed by 5 bases and J by 11 bases, leaving 21 bases between them.

The chain recombines TRBV10-3 with TRBJ1-5; D ambiguous. The CDR3 length is 14 residues. Per germline, CDR1 ENHRY and CDR2 SYGVKD. V dropped 2 bases and J dropped 3 bases, with 8 bases sitting between them. The CDR3 DNA reads TGTGCCATCAGTGAGGCAGGTTACAATCAGCCCCAGCATTTT. Translating it yields CAISEAGYNQPQHF.

This clone was found a few times. The genes are TRBV19 and TRBJ2-3; a possible D gene is TRBD2 (6 bases). Looked up from germline, CDR1 is LNHDA and CDR2 is SQIVND (reference sequence). This CDR3 spans 15 amino acids. V was cut by 2 bases and J by 2 bases, with 11 bases left in between. In DNA form, the CDR3 reads TGTGCCAGTAGTATAAGACGGCGGGACACAGATACGCAGTATTTT. It is translated as CASSIRRRDTDTQYF.

This clone was observed a few times. The CDR3 here is CASSAGRPGANTGELFF. The CDR3 nucleotides read TGTGCCAGCAGCGCAGGGAGGCCGGGAGCCAACACCGGGGAGCTGTTTTTT. The chain is built from TRBV9 and TRBJ2-2, with D perhaps TRBD2 (6 bases). The CDR3 is 17 residues long. From germline, CDR1 is SGDLS and CDR2 YYNGEE. V lost 3 bases and J 2 bases, leaving 17 bases between the germline ends. Drawing the rest from reference TRBV9 and TRBJ2-2, the complete variable domain is DSGVTQTPKHLITATGQRVTLRCSPRSGDLSVYWYQQSLDQGLQFLIQYYNGEERAKGNILERFSAQQFPDLHSELNLSSLELGDSALYFCASSAGRPGANTGELFFGEGSRLTVL.

The chain employs TRBV10-3 and TRBJ2-1; 15 nucleotides agree with TRBD2. With 9 bases clipped from V and 0 bases from J, the junction kept 9 bases outside the gene matches. CDR3 size: 18 residues. Germline CDR1 and CDR2: ENHRY and SYGVKD. The CDR3 nucleotides are TGTGCCATTGGGACTAGCGGGGGGTTCGAGAGCTCCTACAATGAGCAGTTCTTC. Translated: CAIGTSGGFESSYNEQFF.

The V and J genes are TRBV7-8 and TRBJ2-2; D may be TRBD2 (6 bases). With 7 bases removed from V and 4 bases from J, the gap between germline ends came to 13 bases. The CDR3 is made up of 14 amino acids. The germline gives CDR1 SGHVS, CDR2 FQNEAQ. The CDR3 region is CASTRGVVTGELFF. The CDR3 nucleotides read TGTGCCAGCACACGCGGGGTGGTCACCGGGGAGCTGTTTTTT.

The chain links TRBV2 to TRBJ2-2; 7 bases are a match to TRBD1. The CDR3 totals 15 residues. J gave up 1 base and V 5 bases, and 4 bases lay outside the gene matches. Germline V gene sequence: CDR1 SNHLY, CDR2 FYNNEI. This CDR3 is CASSLQGVNTGELFF. The DNA for the CDR3 is TGTGCCAGCAGTCTCCAGGGGGTGAACACCGGGGAGCTGTTTTTT.

This clone showed up many times. This chain links TRBV10-3 with TRBJ2-5, with unresolved D. The germline V gene encodes CDR1 ENHRY and CDR2 SYGVKD. CDR3 size: 13 residues. Trimming took off 10 bases at V and 0 bases at J, with 12 bases between the two ends. CDR3 amino acids: CASTQRYQETQYF. The CDR3 coding sequence is TGTGCCAGTACACAGAGGTACCAAGAGACCCAGTACTTC.

Notes on this clone: At the DNA level, this CDR3 is encoded by other sequences in the same sample as well. In nucleotides, the CDR3 is TGCGCCAGCAGCTCAGGGGGGACAGGGGAAGAGACCCAGTACTTC. This sequence encodes CASSSGGTGEETQYF. The gene calls are TRBV5-1 and TRBJ2-5; 10 bases match TRBD1. This CDR3 region has 15 residues. V was clipped by 3 bases and J by 3 bases; unmatched bases: 5. CDR1 is SGHRS and CDR2 is YFSETQ in the germline V gene.

The rearrangement uses TRBV16 and TRBJ1-2, with D hard to call. Trimming took off 3 bases at V and 4 bases at J, with 6 bases between the two ends. The CDR3 is 12 amino acids. CDR1 is KGHSY and CDR2 is FQNENV in the germline V gene. The CDR3 sequence is CASSQVSYGYTF. The CDR3 DNA reads TGTGCCAGCAGCCAGGTCAGCTATGGCTACACCTTC.

This clone was detected a few times. The V gene is TRBV10-3, the J gene TRBJ2-2; 8 positions match TRBD1. CDR1 is ENHRY, CDR2 SYGVKD, per germline. The CDR3 sequence is 15 residues long. J gave up 7 bases and V 11 bases, and 15 bases lay outside the gene matches. The CDR3 DNA reads as TGTGCCTCGACAATAGGACAGGGAGTGGTCGGGGAGCTGTTTTTT. Amino acid sequence: CASTIGQGVVGELFF.